This entry lists 18 T cell receptor beta chains sequenced from one sample in a study of blood T cell repertoires in COVID-19. Produced via immunoSEQ multiplex PCR; TCRdb's table is partial and in-frame only. Of some 320,000 clones listed, around 90% were seen once; the top ten hold approximately 4.7%. Input material: PBMCs or T cells enriched from blood (not recorded which). Every receptor here comes from a man aged 60 to 75 who had recovered from COVID-19.

This clone was found a few times. The rearrangement uses TRBV5-4 and TRBJ2-7, with 9 bases aligning to TRBD2. CDR1 is SGHNT, CDR2 YYREEE, per germline (reference sequence). The CDR3 consists of 15 residues. Germline trimming cut 4 bases from V and 3 bases from J; bases unmatched to any gene: 8. CDR3 region: CASSPGLARRYEQYF. The CDR3 DNA follows: TGTGCCAGCAGCCCTGGACTAGCGAGACGCTACGAGCAGTACTTC.

This clone has only a few counts. The V and J genes are TRBV29-1 and TRBJ1-1; D is uncertain. Trimming stripped 6 bases from V and 1 base from J, with 9 bases between. The germline V gene encodes CDR1 SQVTM and CDR2 ANQGSEA. The CDR3 is 12 amino acids. This CDR3 reads CSVAHGNTEAFF. CDR3 in DNA: TGCAGCGTGGCCCATGGGAACACTGAAGCTTTCTTT.

The V call is TRBV28, the J call TRBJ1-5; no definite D call. This CDR3 region has 15 residues. Per germline, CDR1 MDHEN and CDR2 SYDVKM. Trimming left V 1 base short and J 2 bases short, with 9 bases between. The CDR3 loop is CASSLSKRGNQPQHF. The CDR3 nucleotides are TGTGCCAGCAGTTTATCTAAGAGGGGCAATCAGCCCCAGCATTTT.

The chain carries TRBV3-1 (or the pseudogene TRBV3-2) and TRBJ1-1, with a possible D match to TRBD1 (5 bases). CDR3 length: 13 residues. V was clipped by 5 bases and J by 5 bases, with 12 bases between them. Germline CDR1 LGHDT, CDR2 YNNKEL (reference sequence). The CDR3 nucleotides are TGTGCCAGCAGCTTACACGGGGGGACTGAAGCTTTCTTT. It specifies CASSLHGGTEAFF.

This clone was seen only a few times. V is TRBV28 and J is TRBJ2-1; 7 bases are shared with TRBD1. The trim removed 6 bases at V and 7 bases at J, leaving 18 bases unmatched. Per the germline V gene, CDR1 is MDHEN and CDR2 is SYDVKM. This CDR3 is 17 amino acids long. Here the CDR3 DNA reads TGTGCCAGCAGGACCCATTTAGGGACAGCCATGGTGAATGAGCAGTTCTTC. Translated: CASRTHLGTAMVNEQFF.

This clone has just a few counts. The CDR3, as DNA: TGTGCCAGCAGCCTGGAGGGGGCAGGATCACCCCTCCACTTT. It translates to CASSLEGAGSPLHF. The chain has TRBV4-2 and TRBJ1-6, with 7 bases lining up with TRBD1. V lost 4 bases to trimming and J lost 10 bases; unmatched junction nucleotides: 7. The CDR3 has 14 amino acids. CDR1 and CDR2 from the germline V gene are LGHNA and YNFKEQ.

A word on this clone: The sample contains more than one DNA sequence encoding this CDR3. The chain recombines TRBV3-1 (or the pseudogene TRBV3-2) with TRBJ2-7; 7 bases align to TRBD1. CDR1 is LGHDT, CDR2 YNNKEL, per germline (reference sequence). Germline trimming cut 1 base from V and 7 bases from J; bases unmatched to any gene: 4. This CDR3 spans 13 amino acids. The CDR3 region is CASSQGQGGEQYF. The DNA of the CDR3 is TGTGCCAGCAGCCAAGGACAGGGCGGGGAGCAGTACTTC.

The rearrangement uses TRBV5-1 and TRBJ2-5; no clear D. V was cut by 2 bases and J by 2 bases, with 10 bases left in between. The CDR3 has 14 amino acids. Per germline, CDR1 SGHRS and CDR2 YFSETQ. The CDR3 reads CASSLSGRQETQYF. The CDR3 DNA reads TGCGCCAGCAGCTTAAGTGGTAGACAAGAGACCCAGTACTTC.

J is TRBJ2-1 and V is TRBV9; 11 bases line up with TRBD2. The CDR3 is 14 amino acids. The germline gives CDR1 SGDLS, CDR2 YYNGEE. V was clipped by 3 bases and J by 8 bases; unmatched bases: 4. The CDR3 sequence is CASSAGLAEHEQFF. The CDR3 DNA follows: TGTGCCAGCAGCGCGGGACTAGCGGAGCATGAGCAGTTCTTC. Based on the CDR3 plus reference TRBV9 and TRBJ2-1, the full variable domain is DSGVTQTPKHLITATGQRVTLRCSPRSGDLSVYWYQQSLDQGLQFLIQYYNGEERAKGNILERFSAQQFPDLHSELNLSSLELGDSALYFCASSAGLAEHEQFFGPGTRLTVL.

The chain is built from TRBV19 and TRBJ1-1, with unresolved D. Trimming cost V 10 bases and J 3 bases, with 15 bases left between them. The CDR3 has 13 amino acids. The V gene's germline CDR1 is LNHDA and CDR2 SQIVND (reference sequence). CDR3 nucleotide sequence: TGTGCCACTATGAACCTGAGGGACACTGAAGCTTTCTTT. It codes for CATMNLRDTEAFF. Drawing the rest from reference TRBV19 and TRBJ1-1, the complete variable domain is DGGITQSPKYLFRKEGQNVTLSCEQNLNHDAMYWYRQDPGQGLRLIYYSQIVNDFQKGDIAEGYSVSREKKESFPLTVTSAQKNPTAFYLCATMNLRDTEAFFGQGTRLTVV.

This chain uses TRBV9 with TRBJ2-3; 8 nucleotides match TRBD1. Germline trimming cut 4 bases from V and 0 bases from J; bases unmatched to any gene: 16. The CDR3 has 19 amino acids. Germline CDR1 and CDR2: SGDLS and YYNGEE. CDR3 residues: CASSSRAGGVLISTDTQYF. CDR3 coding DNA: TGTGCCAGCAGCTCCCGCGCAGGGGGCGTCCTCATTAGCACAGATACGCAGTATTTT.

The chain joins TRBV11-3 to TRBJ2-2; 7 nucleotides agree with TRBD2. This CDR3 has 16 residues. With 5 bases clipped from V and 6 bases from J, the junction kept 12 bases outside the gene matches. The germline V gene encodes CDR1 SGHNT and CDR2 YENEEA. This CDR3 reads CASSRRLGGGAGELFF. CDR3 bases: TGTGCCAGCAGCCGACGCTTAGGTGGGGGGGCCGGGGAGCTGTTTTTT.

This chain uses TRBV28 with TRBJ2-7; TRBD2 matches at 12 bases. This CDR3 has 14 amino acids. Germline lookup yields CDR1 MDHEN and CDR2 SYDVKM. Trimming cost V 4 bases and J 6 bases; bases outside gene matches: 4. DNA for the CDR3: TGTGCCAGCAGTTCTAGCGGGAGGGGGTCCGAGCAGTACTTC. Translated, it gives CASSSSGRGSEQYF. Complete variable domain (other parts from reference TRBV28 and TRBJ2-7): DVKVTQSSRYLVKRTGEKVFLECVQDMDHENMFWYRQDPGLGLRLIYFSYDVKMKEKGDIPEGYSVSREKKERFSLILESASTNQTSMYLCASSSSGRGSEQYFGPGTRLTVT.

V usage is TRBV7-9 and J usage is TRBJ2-1, with a tentative D call TRBD2 (6 bases). This CDR3 has 18 residues. Germline V lookup: CDR1 SEHNR, CDR2 FQNEAQ (reference sequence). V was shortened by 0 bases and J by 12 bases, with 27 bases between the two germline ends. CDR3 nucleotide sequence: TGTGCCAGCAGCTTAGCGAGGGCGGGGCGGGTGAATTTCGTTGGGCAGTTCTTC. Residues: CASSLARAGRVNFVGQFF.

Many counts were recorded for this clone. J is TRBJ2-5 and V is TRBV7-9; the match to TRBD2 covers 9 bases. This CDR3 has 17 amino acids. V lost 5 bases, J lost 1 base, and 11 bases stayed unmatched. CDR1 is SEHNR and CDR2 is FQNEAQ in the germline V gene (reference sequence). This CDR3 is CASSTPRAGGPQETQYF. CDR3 nucleotide sequence: TGTGCCAGCAGCACCCCCCGAGCGGGAGGACCCCAAGAGACCCAGTACTTC.

The chain recombines TRBV4-1 with TRBJ1-5, with D tentatively TRBD1 (6 bases). The CDR3 covers 15 residues. Germline V gives CDR1 MGHRA, CDR2 YSYEKL. Deletions cut 4 bases from V and 7 bases from J, with 17 bases between. The CDR3 bases are TGCGCCAGCAGCCCCACCCGACAGGATTGGCAGCCCCAGCATTTT. Translation gives CASSPTRQDWQPQHF.

The chain employs TRBV29-1 and TRBJ1-1; perhaps TRBD1 as D (5 bases). Looked up from germline, CDR1 is SQVTM and CDR2 is ANQGSEA. The CDR3 runs to 12 residues. The V end lost 7 bases, the J end lost 4 bases, and 13 bases lay between the germline ends. In DNA form, the CDR3 reads TGCAGCGGCATGCGGGGGGGCACTGAAGCTTTCTTT. Translated, it gives CSGMRGGTEAFF.

The rearrangement joins TRBV28 to TRBJ2-7, with D perhaps TRBD2 (6 bases). The CDR3 spans 14 residues. CDR1 is MDHEN and CDR2 is SYDVKM in the germline V gene. The V end was cut by 5 bases, the J end by 3 bases, with 14 bases between. The CDR3 bases are TGTGCCAGCAGTGAGATGCGGGAAGGCTACGAGCAGTACTTC. Protein: CASSEMREGYEQYF.